This TCR beta chain derives from a study of identical twins. General study points: Beta out-of-frame twin sharing showed a weaker excess.

TCRdb processed the 5' RACE reads anew with MiXCR; each CDR3 protein has one entry. The data hold approximately 210,000 distinct CDR3 sequences, with 6.5% to 8% observed a single time. Concerning this clonotype itself: Its antigen is not known.

CDR3 length equals 18 residues. After removal of 1 base from V and 8 bases from J, the junction contained 16 bases not matched to a gene. CDR1 is SGHTA, CDR2 FQGNSA, per germline. The same specimen was also included in a second study, on T cells expressing NK-cell markers. That work states: According to the study, TCR beta repertoires originated from sorted CD3+CD56+NKG2C+, CD3+CD56+NKG2C- and CD3+CD56-NKG2C+ T cells. Out of eight donors sequenced, seven tested HCMV-seropositive and the remaining one seronegative. Researchers report these clonotypes also headed the CD3+CD56-NKG2C+ fraction in several donors.

Sequencing input: CD8+ T cells sorted from blood. The chain links TRBV7-2 to TRBJ2-1; 8 bases are a match to TRBD2. The receptor was isolated from a woman younger than 35 in good health. The CDR3 nucleotides are TGTGCCAGCAGCTTAGGCGCTTGGTATCCGGGGGGGCCCGATGAGCAGTTCTTC. The encoded protein is CASSLGAWYPGGPDEQFF. Supplemented by reference TRBV7-2 and TRBJ2-1, the full variable domain reads GAGVSQSPSNKVTEKGKDVELRCDPISGHTALYWYRQSLGQGLEFLIYFQGNSAPDKSGLPSDRFSAERTGGSVSTLTIQRTQQEDSAVYLCASSLGAWYPGGPDEQFFGPGTRLTVL.